The 14 T cell receptor beta chains below come from one sample, sequenced in a study of cytomegalovirus exposure and HLA in healthy donors. Method: immunoSEQ multiplex PCR; TCRdb's copy keeps in-frame clones and lacks some. Of 100,000 to 150,000 clones in the sample, roughly nine tenths were seen once. The sequenced material came from PBMCs. The receptors stem from a woman aged 18-29 years in good health and CMV-seronegative.

This clone was counted only a few times. This chain links TRBV5-1 with TRBJ1-5, with D possibly being TRBD1 (6 bases). V was trimmed by 6 bases and J by 9 bases, leaving 19 bases between them. CDR3 length equals 14 residues. CDR1 is SGHRS, CDR2 YFSETQ, per germline. This CDR3 reads CASTPSEGGLPQHF. Here the CDR3 DNA reads TGCGCCAGCACCCCGTCGGAAGGGGGTTTGCCCCAGCATTTT.

The count of this clone is one. The J gene is TRBJ2-1, the V gene TRBV7-2; D is perhaps TRBD2 (5 bases). Trimming took 5 bases from V and 7 from J, leaving 9 bases between them. Germline V gives CDR1 SGHTA, CDR2 FQGNSA. This CDR3 has 12 amino acids. The CDR3 loop reads CASSLTRNEQFF. CDR3 coding DNA: TGTGCCAGCAGCCTTACTAGAAATGAGCAGTTCTTC.

V is TRBV28 and J is TRBJ1-4; no firm D call. The CDR3 contains 15 residues. The germline gives CDR1 MDHEN, CDR2 SYDVKM. V shed 3 bases and J shed 4 bases, with 12 bases lying between them. Written as DNA, the CDR3 is TGTGCCAGCAGTTTGTATGGAGGATATAATGAAAAACTGTTTTTT. This translates into CASSLYGGYNEKLFF.

The chain employs TRBV7-8 and TRBJ2-2, with D perhaps matching TRBD1 (6 bases). Looked up from germline, CDR1 is SGHVS and CDR2 is FQNEAQ. The CDR3 spans 14 residues. The V gene lost 10 bases and the J gene lost 4 bases, with 16 bases spanning the gap. In DNA form, the CDR3 reads TGTGCCACCCTAACAGGGTATGGCACCGGGGAGCTGTTTTTT. Its protein product is CATLTGYGTGELFF.

The chain employs TRBV7-2 and TRBJ2-7, with D perhaps TRBD2 (5 bases). The CDR3 length is 13 residues. CDR1 and CDR2 from the germline V gene are SGHTA and FQGNSA. V was shortened by 4 bases and J by 1 base, with 8 bases between the two germline ends. CDR3 in DNA: TGTGCCAGCAGCTCTCTAGCATCCTACGAGCAGTACTTC. The encoded protein is CASSSLASYEQYF.

The chain carries TRBV29-1 and TRBJ2-1; 11 bases are shared with TRBD2. From germline, CDR1 is SQVTM and CDR2 ANQGSEA. The trim removed 6 bases at V and 14 bases at J, leaving 12 bases unmatched. This CDR3 is built from 13 residues. CDR3 DNA: TGCAGCGTCATAGCGGGAGGGCCTGTCGCAGAGTTCTTC. It is translated as CSVIAGGPVAEFF.

V is TRBV25-1 and J is TRBJ2-7; D gene ambiguous. CDR3 length: 11 amino acids. Trimming took 8 bases from V and 1 from J, leaving 6 bases between them. CDR1 and CDR2 (germline): MGHDK, SYGVNS. The CDR3 sequence: CASATSYEQYF. In DNA, the CDR3 is TGTGCCAGCGCCACATCCTACGAGCAGTACTTC.

This chain links TRBV5-1 with TRBJ2-7; TRBD1 is a possible D gene (6 bases). V lost 4 bases and J lost 1, with 9 bases in between. This CDR3 spans 13 amino acids. Germline V gene data show CDR1 as SGHRS and CDR2 as YFSETQ. The CDR3 region has the DNA TGCGCCAGCAGCCAGACAGGTTCCTACGAGCAGTACTTC. Translation gives CASSQTGSYEQYF.

CDR3 DNA: TGTGCCAGCAGGTTACAGGGGTCAAGGGCTGAAGCTTTCTTT. It is translated as CASRLQGSRAEAFF. The chain carries TRBV2 and TRBJ1-1, with TRBD1 identical over 7 bases. The CDR3 has 14 residues. V was pared by 6 bases and J by 6 bases, with 10 bases of the junction left unmatched. Germline CDR1 is SNHLY and CDR2 is FYNNEI.

The chain is built from TRBV6-6 and TRBJ2-2, with no clear D. The CDR3 has 15 amino acids. Deletions cut 0 bases from V and 0 bases from J, with 5 bases between. Germline CDR1 is MNHNY and CDR2 is SVGAGI (reference sequence). CDR3: CASSYSPANTGELFF. DNA for the CDR3: TGTGCCAGCAGTTACTCCCCTGCGAACACCGGGGAGCTGTTTTTT.

This chain joins TRBV9 and TRBJ1-1; tentative D call: TRBD1 (5 bases). Trimming shortened V by 2 bases and J by 1 base, and 9 bases separated the two germline ends. The CDR3 runs 14 residues. Looked up from germline, CDR1 is SGDLS and CDR2 is YYNGEE. CDR3 nucleotides: TGTGCCAGCAGCGTGAGGGGAGGGAACACTGAAGCTTTCTTT. Protein: CASSVRGGNTEAFF.

V gene TRBV27 combines with J gene TRBJ1-1; tentative D call: TRBD1 (6 bases). The CDR3 sequence is 13 residues long. The germline V gene has CDR1 MNHEY and CDR2 SMNVEV (reference sequence). The V gene lost 8 bases and the J gene lost 3 bases, with 13 bases spanning the gap. CDR3 DNA sequence: TGTGCCAGCCAACCCGGACAGTACACTGAAGCTTTCTTT. Protein: CASQPGQYTEAFF.

The chain links TRBV12-1 to TRBJ2-7; TRBD2, the D gene given by the table, was not confirmed from the DNA. TRBV12-1 is listed as a pseudogene. The CDR3 is made up of 18 amino acids. CDR3 sequence (DNA): TGTGCCAGCAGCTTTGTAGGGACTAGCGGGAGAACGGCCTACGAGCAGTACTTC. This translates into CASSFVGTSGRTAYEQYF.

The genes are TRBV27 and TRBJ1-5, with 7 bases matching TRBD1. With 6 bases clipped from V and 2 bases from J, the junction kept 7 bases outside the gene matches. This CDR3 is built from 15 residues. The germline CDR1 and CDR2 sequences are MNHEY and SMNVEV (reference sequence). The CDR3 sequence: CASSLQGNGNQPQHF. For the CDR3, the DNA is TGTGCCAGCAGCTTACAGGGGAACGGCAATCAGCCCCAGCATTTT.